One sample yielded the 21 T cell receptor beta chains listed below, sequenced in a study of shared clonotypes between healthy human individuals. Clones were sequenced by immunoSEQ multiplex PCR, and TCRdb holds only the in-frame ones, with some missing. The sample contains roughly 660,000 clones, 90% of which appear only once. The sequencing sample was made of memory CD8+ T cells from PBMCs. Subset indicated: CD45RO+ cells pooled with CCR7-negative TemRA cells. These receptors came from a man aged 18 to 35 in good health. Some clones in this sample may be carry-over from other donors' samples.

This clone showed up just a few times. Other DNA sequences in this specimen translate into the identical CDR3. The CDR3, as DNA: TGTGCCAGCAGCTTAGGTGGGTCTCAGCCCCAGCATTTT. Translating gives CASSLGGSQPQHF. The V call is TRBV7-9, the J call TRBJ1-5, with D unresolved. The CDR3 is made up of 13 amino acids. The V gene's germline CDR1 is SEHNR and CDR2 FQNEAQ (reference sequence). The ends were cut back, 1 base at V and 6 bases at J, with 7 bases in the middle.

The chain is built from TRBV4-1 and TRBJ2-7, with D perhaps matching TRBD2 (6 bases). This CDR3 has 15 amino acids. V shed 4 bases and J shed 3 bases, with 16 bases lying between them. Germline-derived CDR1 and CDR2 are MGHRA and YSYEKL. The CDR3 is CASSLDSGVGYEQYF. CDR3 bases: TGCGCCAGCAGCCTCGACTCGGGAGTAGGCTACGAGCAGTACTTC.

This chain joins TRBV28 and TRBJ1-1; no clear D gene. Germline V lookup: CDR1 MDHEN, CDR2 SYDVKM. The CDR3 runs to 13 residues. The V end was cut by 3 bases, the J end by 4 bases, with 9 bases between. The CDR3 nucleotides read TGTGCCAGCAGTTTCTCCTGGGGCACTGAAGCTTTCTTT. As protein: CASSFSWGTEAFF.

This chain joins TRBV19 and TRBJ2-2; the D is unclear. V lost 10 bases, J lost 0 bases, and 15 bases lay in between. The length of the CDR3 is 15 residues. The V gene's germline CDR1 is LNHDA and CDR2 SQIVND (reference sequence). The CDR3 DNA reads TGTGCCATCGGAGTTTGGCCTTCGAACACCGGGGAGCTGTTTTTT. Translated: CAIGVWPSNTGELFF.

This chain uses TRBV11-1 with TRBJ2-7, with D perhaps matching TRBD2 (6 bases). CDR1 and CDR2 (germline): SGHAT, FQDESV (reference sequence). V lost 3 bases and J lost 1, with 13 bases in between. This CDR3 has 15 amino acids. The CDR3 nucleotides read TGTGCCAGCAGCTTCCTAGCGTCGGGGTCCTACGAGCAGTACTTC. It codes for CASSFLASGSYEQYF.

The V and J genes are TRBV10-3 and TRBJ1-2; D may be TRBD1 (6 bases). The CDR3 runs to 17 residues. V was shortened by 2 bases and J by 6 bases, with 22 bases between the two germline ends. Germline-derived CDR1 and CDR2 are ENHRY and SYGVKD. The CDR3 region is CAISEESGVRGIDGYTF. The CDR3, as DNA: TGTGCCATCAGTGAGGAGTCGGGGGTCAGGGGTATAGATGGCTACACCTTC.

This clone is a singleton in its sample. The genes are TRBV27 and TRBJ2-7; the match to TRBD1 covers 10 bases. CDR1 is MNHEY, CDR2 SMNVEV, per germline (reference sequence). Trimming removed 6 bases from V and 4 bases from J; junction bases left unmatched: 9. The CDR3 sequence is 15 residues long. The CDR3, as DNA: TGTGCCAGCAGGGGCGCCGGGACAGGGGTTTACGAGCAGTACTTC. The encoded protein is CASRGAGTGVYEQYF.

As for this clone: Different DNA sequences within this sample yield the same CDR3. V gene TRBV5-6 combines with J gene TRBJ2-1; D is uncertain. Germline CDR1 reads SGHDT; CDR2 reads YYEEEE. V lost 4 bases to trimming and J lost 0 bases, with 11 bases between them. This CDR3 is built from 15 residues. The CDR3, as DNA: TGTGCCAGCAGCCTCGCAGGCAGCTCCTACAATGAGCAGTTCTTC. Its protein is CASSLAGSSYNEQFF. The full variable domain, its missing parts supplied by reference TRBV5-6 and TRBJ2-1, is DAGVTQSPTHLIKTRGQQVTLRCSPKSGHDTVSWYQQALGQGPQFIFQYYEEEERQRGNFPDRFSGHQFPNYSSELNVNALLLGDSALYLCASSLAGSSYNEQFFGPGTRLTVL.

The DNA for the CDR3 is TGTGCCAGCAGACCCGGGACAGCAGCCTACGAGCAGTACTTC. It translates to CASRPGTAAYEQYF. This chain uses TRBV7-9 with TRBJ2-7; 7 positions agree with TRBD1. V trimming: 6 bases; J trimming: 2 bases; junction bases outside the gene matches: 7. The CDR3 contains 14 residues. Germline V gene lookup returns CDR1 SEHNR and CDR2 FQNEAQ (reference sequence).

J is TRBJ2-7 and V is TRBV5-5, with D tentatively TRBD1 (5 bases). Germline CDR1 is SGHKS and CDR2 is YYEKEE (reference sequence). With 1 base removed from V and 5 bases from J, the gap between germline ends came to 16 bases. CDR3 length: 15 amino acids. The CDR3 DNA reads as TGTGCCAGCAGCTTGTGGTTAGGGTCAGGGCACGAGCAGTACTTC. Translating it yields CASSLWLGSGHEQYF.

The gene calls are TRBV15 and TRBJ2-1; 7 positions match TRBD2. CDR1 and CDR2 (germline): LNHNV, YYDKDF (reference sequence). The CDR3 length is 15 residues. V lost 5 bases to trimming and J lost 0 bases; unmatched junction nucleotides: 4. This CDR3 is CATSGGGSSYNEQFF. The CDR3 DNA is TGTGCCACCAGCGGCGGGGGAAGCTCCTACAATGAGCAGTTCTTC.

The rearrangement joins TRBV6-5 to TRBJ2-7; 7 bases fit TRBD1. Looked up from germline, CDR1 is MNHEY and CDR2 is SVGAGI. The CDR3 has 13 amino acids. With V trimmed by 6 bases and J by 6 bases, 8 bases remained unmatched. CDR3 amino acids: CASSLTGVREQYF. As DNA, the CDR3 is TGTGCCAGCAGCCTCACAGGGGTTCGCGAGCAGTACTTC.

The V gene is TRBV11-3, the J gene TRBJ2-1; 9 bases are a match to TRBD2. With 5 bases clipped from V and 5 bases from J, the junction kept 10 bases outside the gene matches. This CDR3 region has 16 residues. Germline V CDR1 and CDR2: SGHNT, YENEEA. This CDR3 is CASSGGETSGHNEQFF. The CDR3 coding sequence is TGTGCCAGCAGCGGTGGAGAGACTAGCGGCCACAATGAGCAGTTCTTC.

Concerning this clone itself: Other DNA sequences in this specimen translate into the identical CDR3. The chain has TRBV7-9 and TRBJ2-5; D is unclear. This CDR3 region has 14 residues. V was pared by 2 bases and J by 0 bases, with 7 bases between. Germline V gives CDR1 SEHNR, CDR2 FQNEAQ (reference sequence). The DNA for the CDR3 is TGTGCCAGCAGCTTACCAGGACACCAAGAGACCCAGTACTTC. Protein: CASSLPGHQETQYF.

The chain combines TRBV5-1 with TRBJ2-7, with a possible D match to TRBD2 (5 bases). The CDR3 has 15 residues. The germline CDR1 and CDR2 sequences are SGHRS and YFSETQ. V dropped 2 bases and J dropped 3 bases, with 15 bases sitting between them. The CDR3 nucleotides are TGCGCCAGCAGCTTAAAACCCAGCGGAAACTACGAGCAGTACTTC. As protein: CASSLKPSGNYEQYF.

This clone has just one count. This chain connects TRBV9 to TRBJ1-4; 9 positions match TRBD1. The V and J ends lost 3 bases and 7 bases, in that order; junction bases with no gene match: 4. The CDR3 runs 14 residues. CDR1 SGDLS and CDR2 YYNGEE come from the germline V gene. CDR3 sequence reads: CASSGGTGFEKLFF. DNA for the CDR3: TGTGCCAGCAGCGGCGGGACAGGGTTTGAAAAACTGTTTTTT.

As concerns this clone: The same CDR3 can be traced to other DNA sequences in this sample. The J gene is TRBJ2-5, the V gene TRBV27; 8 nucleotides align to TRBD1. The CDR3 contains 12 residues. V lost 9 bases, J lost 3 bases, and 3 bases stayed unmatched. CDR1 is MNHEY, CDR2 SMNVEV, per germline (reference sequence). This chain's CDR3 is CASGQGEETQYF. CDR3 DNA: TGTGCCAGTGGACAGGGCGAAGAGACCCAGTACTTC.

The chain recombines TRBV9 with TRBJ2-7; 11 nucleotides line up with TRBD1. CDR1 is SGDLS, CDR2 YYNGEE, per germline. The CDR3 sequence is 14 residues long. J was trimmed by 0 bases and V by 7 bases; bases with no gene match: 3. In DNA form, the CDR3 reads TGTGCCAGCGGGACAGGGGGTTACTCCTACGAGCAGTACTTC. Translating gives CASGTGGYSYEQYF.

The chain carries TRBV28 and TRBJ2-1, with TRBD2 matching over 8 bases. CDR1 is MDHEN and CDR2 is SYDVKM in the germline V gene. There are 16 residues in the CDR3. V shed 2 bases, J shed 2 bases, and the junction held 5 bases outside the gene matches. CDR3 bases: TGTGCCAGCAGTTTAATAGGCGGGAGGACCTACAATGAGCAGTTCTTC. This sequence encodes CASSLIGGRTYNEQFF.

The CDR3 nucleotides are TGTGCCAGCAGCGCCCCTATATCGGGGGGTGAGGATACGCAGTATTTT. It specifies CASSAPISGGEDTQYF. The chain employs TRBV9 and TRBJ2-3; 7 bases map to TRBD2. The CDR3 is 16 residues long. Trimming cost V 3 bases and J 6 bases; bases outside gene matches: 13. Looked up from germline, CDR1 is SGDLS and CDR2 is YYNGEE.

The chain recombines TRBV7-9 with TRBJ2-7; 9 nucleotides match TRBD1. Germline V gives CDR1 SEHNR, CDR2 FQNEAQ (reference sequence). V shed 5 bases, J shed 9 bases, and the junction held 5 bases outside the gene matches. This CDR3 spans 12 amino acids. The CDR3 DNA reads as TGTGCCAGCAGCGAGGGACAGGGCGTGCAGTACTTC. It yields the protein CASSEGQGVQYF. The full variable domain, its missing parts supplied by reference TRBV7-9 and TRBJ2-7, is DTGVSQNPRHKITKRGQNVTFRCDPISEHNRLYWYRQTLGQGPEFLTYFQNEAQLEKSRLLSDRFSAERPKGSFSTLEIQRTEQGDSAMYLCASSEGQGVQYFGPGTRLTVT.